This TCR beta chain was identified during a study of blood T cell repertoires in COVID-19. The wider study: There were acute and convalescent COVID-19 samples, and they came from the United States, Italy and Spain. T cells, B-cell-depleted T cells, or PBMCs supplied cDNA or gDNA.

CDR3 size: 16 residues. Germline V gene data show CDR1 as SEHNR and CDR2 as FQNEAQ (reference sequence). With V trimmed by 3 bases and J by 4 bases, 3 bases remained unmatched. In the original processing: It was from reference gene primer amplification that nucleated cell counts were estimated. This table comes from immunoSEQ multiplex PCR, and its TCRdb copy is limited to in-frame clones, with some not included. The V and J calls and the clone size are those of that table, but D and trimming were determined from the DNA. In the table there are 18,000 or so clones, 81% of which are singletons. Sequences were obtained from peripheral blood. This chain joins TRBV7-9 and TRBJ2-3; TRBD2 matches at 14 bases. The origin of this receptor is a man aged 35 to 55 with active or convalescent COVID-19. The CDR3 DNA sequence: TGTGCCAGCAGCTTGGGACTAGCGGGGGACTCAGATACGCAGTATTTT. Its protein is CASSLGLAGDSDTQYF.